This entry is about one TCR beta chain. The CDR3 length is 12 residues. Germline V gene sequence: CDR1 MDHEN, CDR2 SYDVKM. Trimming took 2 bases from V and 3 from J, leaving 4 bases between them. Residents of 24 US areas, aged roughly 18 to 89 years, made up the participants. Cohorts were determined from participant-reported clinical history. Exposed enrollees had met someone with a PCR-confirmed or clinician-diagnosed COVID-19 case at some point within the 2 weeks before study entry. Profiling relied on immunoSEQ multiplex PCR, and the TCRdb table lists in-frame clones only, not all of them. The sample carries about 280,000 clones, roughly 80% recorded once. The sample comes from a study of blood T cell repertoires in COVID-19. Study-level background: PBMCs, B-cell-depleted T cells, or T cells were the source of the cDNA or gDNA that made up the material.

The receptor was derived from a man between 35 and 55 years old who had been exposed to COVID-19. Sequences were obtained from PBMCs or T cells enriched from blood (not recorded which). The chain links TRBV28 to TRBJ1-2; D not certain. The CDR3 DNA follows: TGTGCCAGCAGTTTAATCGACTATGGCTACACCTTC. Protein sequence: CASSLIDYGYTF.